Following are 5 T cell receptor beta chains from one sample sequenced in a study of identifying expanded T cells in peripheral blood. Profiling relied on immunoSEQ multiplex PCR, and the TCRdb table lists in-frame clones only, not all of them. Of about 83,000 clones listed, roughly 90% were seen once; the top ten hold around 2.8%. Sequenced input: blood. The receptors were gathered from a person aged 18-70 years in good health.

DNA of the CDR3: TGTGCCAGTATTCCCGGCAGGGGGCATGGCTACACCTTC. Amino acids: CASIPGRGHGYTF. The chain links TRBV19 to TRBJ1-2; 8 bases line up with TRBD1. With 7 bases clipped from V and 6 bases from J, the junction kept 7 bases outside the gene matches. CDR1 and CDR2 from the germline V gene are LNHDA and SQIVND (reference sequence). This CDR3 region has 13 residues.

CDR3 in amino acids: CASSGRMGSGVSAQYF. The CDR3 coding sequence is TGTGCCAGTAGTGGCAGAATGGGTAGCGGGGTTTCGGCGCAGTATTTT. The chain couples TRBV19 to TRBJ2-3; 8 bases are shared with TRBD2. Germline values: CDR1 LNHDA, CDR2 SQIVND (reference sequence). After removal of 5 bases from V and 10 bases from J, the junction contained 17 bases not matched to a gene. The CDR3 covers 16 residues.

This chain uses TRBV29-1 with TRBJ1-2; D is uncertain. This CDR3 contains 13 residues. Germline-derived CDR1 and CDR2 are SQVTM and ANQGSEA. The germline V and J ends were trimmed by 1 base and 8 bases, with 14 bases remaining between them. CDR3 protein: CSVEVDGKEGYTF. Here the CDR3 DNA reads TGCAGCGTTGAAGTTGACGGGAAAGAAGGCTACACCTTC. Looking up the rest from reference TRBV29-1 and TRBJ1-2 gives the full variable domain: SAVISQKPSRDICQRGTSLTIQCQVDSQVTMMFWYRQQPGQSLTLIATANQGSEATYESGFVIDKFPISRPNLTFSTLTVSNMSPEDSSIYLCSVEVDGKEGYTFGSGTRLTVV.

This chain joins TRBV30 and TRBJ1-6; tentative D call: TRBD1 (5 bases). CDR3 length: 14 amino acids. Germline loops: CDR1 GTSNPN, CDR2 SVGIG (reference sequence). Deletions cut 5 bases from V and 4 bases from J, with 12 bases between. For the CDR3, the DNA is TGTGCCTGGGCTGGACAACCTTATAATTCACCCCTCCACTTT. This gives the protein CAWAGQPYNSPLHF.

The chain carries TRBV7-2 and TRBJ2-2, with 10 bases aligning to TRBD1. The CDR3 is made up of 15 amino acids. Looked up from germline, CDR1 is SGHTA and CDR2 is FQGNSA. The V gene end was trimmed by 4 bases and the J gene end by 7 bases; junction bases not matched to a gene: 6. The CDR3 DNA is TGTGCCAGCAGCTCAGACAGGGGGCTGGTCGGGGAGCTGTTTTTT. It codes for CASSSDRGLVGELFF.